The sequence of this T cell receptor (beta chain) was determined in a study of blood T cell repertoires in COVID-19. Whole-study context: Spain, Italy and the United States supplied samples that represented acute and convalescent COVID-19. Sample material is recorded as cDNA or gDNA derived from T cells, B-cell-depleted T cells, or PBMCs.

This clone was counted a few times. As processed by the authors: Reference gene primer amplification in the assay estimated nucleated cell counts. Repertoires were generated with immunoSEQ multiplex PCR, while TCRdb's copy carries only in-frame clones and drops some. That table gives V, J and clone size, and the DNA gave D and trimming. The table shows approximately 92,000 clones, with 82% occurring only once. This CDR3 has 13 amino acids. Trimming removed 10 bases at V and 3 bases at J, with 15 bases between. The rearrangement uses TRBV12-3 or TRBV12-4 and TRBJ1-2; D call uncertain. Sequencing was done on a sample of peripheral blood. This sequence was found in a man aged 80 or over with acute or convalescent COVID-19. The CDR3 region is CAIPRPADYGYTF. In nucleotides, the CDR3 is TGTGCCATCCCACGGCCGGCGGACTATGGCTACACCTTC.